The entry below describes one T cell receptor (beta chain). Its antigen is still unknown. This specimen belongs to a study of beta chain features in type 1 diabetes. Every isolated RNA sample was fully reverse transcribed, so sequencing captured expressed TCRB transcripts. The method was immunoSEQ multiplex PCR; TCRdb's version includes in-frame clones alone and lacks a portion of them. The sample records under 400,000 clones, approximately 14% being singletons. Overall study findings and caveats: Patients' naive, central memory and regulatory TCRB repertoires appeared more alike than those of healthy donors.

There are 13 residues in the CDR3. V lost 3 bases, J lost 6 bases, and 8 bases lay in between. The germline CDR1 and CDR2 sequences are LNHDA and SQIVND (reference sequence). It was via CD45RO/CCR7/CD25/CD127/CD95/CD27 that CD4+ naive, central memory, regulatory and stem cell-like memory cells were sorted. The TCR sequence derives from a man aged 25 to 45 in good health. The sequenced sample consisted of central memory CD4+ T cells from blood. The chain joins TRBV19 to TRBJ2-2; D call uncertain. CDR3 residues: CASSIQVPGELFF. The CDR3 DNA reads TGTGCCAGTAGTATTCAGGTCCCCGGGGAGCTGTTTTTT.